The present TCR beta chain was sequenced within a study of human T cells and chemical hapten exposure. Using its own MiXCR run on the RACE reads, TCRdb lists one record per CDR3 protein. The sample holds about 84,000 distinct CDR3 sequences, approximately 10% seen once. Germline V gene lookup returns CDR1 SQVTM and CDR2 ANQGSEA. V was pared by 6 bases and J by 4 bases, with 10 bases of the junction left unmatched. This CDR3 is 14 amino acids long. This clonotype was counted only a few times. Time point in this sample: patch test 3, about 24 weeks after DPC sensitization. Noted treatment: therapeutic diphenylcyclopropenone sensitization with weekly scalp DPC.

The clonotype comes from a woman aged 45-65 years with alopecia areata. Some clones in this sample may be carry-over from other donors' samples. The V gene is TRBV29-1, the J gene TRBJ2-7, with TRBD2 identical over 9 bases. The sequencing here drew on whole blood, taken in connection with sensitization to the hapten diphenylcyclopropenone (DPC). The CDR3 nucleotides read TGCAGCGTGGGGACTAGCCAGATAAATTACGAGCAGTACTTC. Translated: CSVGTSQINYEQYF.